This passage covers 22 T cell receptor beta chains from one sample sequenced in a study of T-cell memory formation after mild COVID-19. TCRdb reprocessed the 5' RACE reads with MiXCR, giving one entry per CDR3 protein. The table includes around 200,000 distinct CDR3 sequences, about a fifth detected once. The sample consisted of PBMCs or a T cell subset sorted from them (not recorded which). Every receptor here comes from an adult woman who had mild COVID-19 (a few samples of this study predate the infection). Cell type and time point are not known.

The table lists this clonotype with a few counts. The chain couples TRBV20-1 to TRBJ2-1; TRBD2 agrees at 8 bases. This CDR3 comprises 17 residues. With 0 bases clipped from V and 6 bases from J, the junction kept 13 bases outside the gene matches. The germline V gene has CDR1 DFQATT and CDR2 SNEGSKA (reference sequence). CDR3 bases: TGCAGTGCTAGAGATACCGGACTAGCATCCGCCGGCAATGAGCAGTTCTTC. The encoded protein is CSARDTGLASAGNEQFF.

The rearrangement uses TRBV28 and TRBJ2-1, with 11 nucleotides matching TRBD2. The CDR3 runs to 16 residues. J lost 4 bases, V lost 5 bases, and 7 bases had no gene match. Per the germline V gene, CDR1 is MDHEN and CDR2 is SYDVKM. CDR3 amino acids: CASSELAGGKYNEQFF. DNA for the CDR3: TGTGCCAGCAGTGAGTTAGCGGGAGGGAAATACAATGAGCAGTTCTTC.

This clonotype has just a few counts. The chain combines TRBV5-1 with TRBJ1-1; 7 bases are a match to TRBD1. The CDR3 runs 17 residues. The germline CDR1 and CDR2 sequences are SGHRS and YFSETQ. With V trimmed by 2 bases and J by 0 bases, 10 bases remained unmatched. The CDR3 reads CASSFYSTGIMNTEAFF. CDR3 in DNA: TGCGCCAGCAGCTTCTACTCGACAGGGATAATGAACACTGAAGCTTTCTTT.

This clonotype was counted a few times. V is TRBV11-3 and J is TRBJ2-3; D may be TRBD2 (5 bases). Between the trimmed V and J ends, which lost 4 bases and 1 base, there was a span of 15 bases. Germline values: CDR1 SGHNT, CDR2 YENEEA. The CDR3 is 16 residues long. DNA of the CDR3: TGTGCCAGCAGCTCGAAGGGCGCGGGTCGCACAGATACGCAGTATTTT. It translates to CASSSKGAGRTDTQYF.

This clonotype was detected only a few times. CDR3 DNA sequence: TGTGCCAGCAGCGTTCCGGGGATGGAGGAGCTGTTTTTT. It specifies CASSVPGMEELFF. V usage is TRBV9 and J usage is TRBJ2-2, with TRBD2 as a possible D gene (5 bases). The CDR3 has 13 amino acids. Germline V lookup: CDR1 SGDLS, CDR2 YYNGEE. V lost 2 bases, J lost 10 bases, and 12 bases lay in between.

The genes are TRBV4-1 and TRBJ2-5, with D perhaps TRBD1 or TRBD2 (6 bases each). Germline V gene sequence: CDR1 MGHRA, CDR2 YSYEKL. V gave up 3 bases and J gave up 5 bases, with 13 bases separating them. This CDR3 contains 14 residues. The DNA for the CDR3 is TGCGCCAGCAGCCAGGGGTGGGGGGCGGAGACCCAGTACTTC. It is translated as CASSQGWGAETQYF.

The CDR3 bases are TGTGCCAGCAGTCACCCCAGGGGAGGGCGAGACCAAGAGACCCAGTACTTC. Translating gives CASSHPRGGRDQETQYF. This chain links TRBV6-6 with TRBJ2-5; D is possibly TRBD2 (7 bases). This CDR3 comprises 17 residues. Germline V lookup: CDR1 MNHNY, CDR2 SVGAGI (reference sequence). The V gene lost 5 bases and the J gene lost 0 bases, with 19 bases spanning the gap.

V is TRBV27 and J is TRBJ1-1, with a possible D match to TRBD1 (5 bases). The CDR3 consists of 15 residues. V dropped 5 bases and J dropped 1 base, with 14 bases sitting between them. CDR1 and CDR2 from the germline V gene are MNHEY and SMNVEV (reference sequence). CDR3 nucleotides: TGTGCCAGCAGTCCCGCAGGGACCTGGAACACTGAAGCTTTCTTT. It translates to CASSPAGTWNTEAFF.

The chain carries TRBV29-1 and TRBJ2-1; unclear D gene. The CDR3 sequence is 10 residues long. In germline, CDR1 is SQVTM, CDR2 ANQGSEA. The V and J ends lost 7 bases and 7 bases respectively, with 8 bases between them. The CDR3 here is CSAGGNEQFF. CDR3 nucleotides: TGCAGCGCTGGTGGGAATGAGCAGTTCTTC.

The V and J genes are TRBV27 and TRBJ1-3, with TRBD1 matching over 8 bases. V trimming: 6 bases; J trimming: 2 bases; junction bases outside the gene matches: 6. Germline V gene data show CDR1 as MNHEY and CDR2 as SMNVEV (reference sequence). This CDR3 has 15 residues. CDR3 sequence: CASSLQGGPGNTIYF. CDR3 DNA: TGTGCCAGCAGCCTACAGGGGGGCCCTGGAAACACCATATATTTT.

This clonotype showed up just a few times. The V call is TRBV7-9, the J call TRBJ2-7; D ambiguous. Germline CDR1 reads SEHNR; CDR2 reads FQNEAQ (reference sequence). This CDR3 comprises 12 residues. V lost 4 bases to trimming and J lost 4 bases, with 8 bases between them. As DNA, the CDR3 is TGTGCCAGCAGCTCGGTGGGGTACGAGCAGTACTTC. Translated: CASSSVGYEQYF.

This chain connects TRBV5-1 to TRBJ2-2; D is possibly TRBD2 (5 bases). Germline CDR1 is SGHRS and CDR2 is YFSETQ. Between the trimmed V and J ends, which lost 0 bases and 3 bases, there was a span of 9 bases. The CDR3 spans 15 residues. CDR3 protein: CASSLVVRDTGELFF. In nucleotides, the CDR3 is TGCGCCAGCAGCTTGGTGGTGAGGGACACCGGGGAGCTGTTTTTT. The full variable domain, rest sourced from reference TRBV5-1 and TRBJ2-2, is KAGVTQTPRYLIKTRGQQVTLSCSPISGHRSVSWYQQTPGQGLQFLFEYFSETQRNKGNFPGRFSGRQFSNSRSEMNVSTLELGDSALYLCASSLVVRDTGELFFGEGSRLTVL.

This chain links TRBV6-5 with TRBJ2-1; the match to TRBD2 covers 11 bases. J was trimmed by 7 bases and V by 2 bases; bases with no gene match: 10. CDR1 is MNHEY, CDR2 SVGAGI, per germline. The length of the CDR3 is 17 residues. This CDR3 reads CASSYTLAGGRFNEQFF. In DNA, the CDR3 is TGTGCCAGCAGTTACACCTTAGCGGGAGGGAGGTTTAATGAGCAGTTCTTC.

This clonotype was seen a handful of times. The V gene is TRBV9, the J gene TRBJ2-2, with D unresolved. The germline V gene has CDR1 SGDLS and CDR2 YYNGEE. V dropped 0 bases and J dropped 0 bases, with 3 bases sitting between them. The CDR3 runs to 14 residues. The CDR3 coding sequence is TGTGCCAGCAGCGTAGCCGCGAACACCGGGGAGCTGTTTTTT. Protein product: CASSVAANTGELFF.

This clonotype was counted only a few times. The chain employs TRBV7-9 and TRBJ1-1; D unresolved. V was clipped by 3 bases and J by 0 bases, with 11 bases between them. CDR3 size: 15 residues. From germline, CDR1 is SEHNR and CDR2 FQNEAQ (reference sequence). The CDR3 spells CASSLGTAMNTEAFF. CDR3 in DNA: TGTGCCAGCAGCTTGGGAACAGCTATGAACACTGAAGCTTTCTTT.

This clonotype was detected a few times. The V call is TRBV12-3 or TRBV12-4, the J call TRBJ2-7; no clear D gene. The CDR3 has 13 amino acids. Trimming removed 5 bases at V and 0 bases at J, with 8 bases between. The CDR3 DNA sequence: TGTGCCAGCAGTCAGGCTAGCTCCTACGAGCAGTACTTC. Its translation is CASSQASSYEQYF.

The J gene is TRBJ2-7, the V gene TRBV24-1; 9 nucleotides match TRBD1. The CDR3 is 16 amino acids. Trimming took 3 bases from V and 2 from J; bases not matched to a gene: 7. Germline V CDR1 and CDR2: KGHDR, SFDVKD. The CDR3 nucleotides read TGTGCCACCAGTGATACGACAGGGGGTAAAACCTACGAGCAGTACTTC. Encoded protein: CATSDTTGGKTYEQYF.

This clonotype has just a few counts. This chain's CDR3 is CASSQGALNEQYF. CDR3 sequence (DNA): TGCGCCAGCAGCCAAGGGGCCCTAAACGAGCAGTACTTC. The V call is TRBV4-3, the J call TRBJ2-7; D ambiguous. This CDR3 spans 13 amino acids. V was pared by 1 base and J by 5 bases, with 9 bases between. Germline V gene data show CDR1 as LGHNA and CDR2 as YSLEER.

V gene TRBV6-5 combines with J gene TRBJ1-1; D gene ambiguous. The CDR3 has 14 amino acids. Germline V gene data show CDR1 as MNHEY and CDR2 as SVGAGI. Trimming took 2 bases from V and 4 from J, leaving 11 bases between them. CDR3 in amino acids: CASSYRDSGTEAFF. The CDR3 DNA reads TGTGCCAGCAGTTACCGGGATTCGGGCACTGAAGCTTTCTTT.

This clonotype was detected a few times. The genes are TRBV5-1 and TRBJ1-1; D gene ambiguous. The germline V gene encodes CDR1 SGHRS and CDR2 YFSETQ. The length of the CDR3 is 13 residues. V was pared by 8 bases and J by 5 bases, with 16 bases between. The CDR3 coding sequence is TGCGCCAGAAGACCCCCCCCGGGGACTGAAGCTTTCTTT. It codes for CARRPPPGTEAFF.

This clonotype was picked up a small number of times. The rearrangement joins TRBV29-1 to TRBJ2-1, with D possibly being TRBD1 or TRBD2 (6 bases each). The V gene's germline CDR1 is SQVTM and CDR2 ANQGSEA. The CDR3 spans 11 residues. V was clipped by 7 bases and J by 10 bases, with 14 bases between them. The CDR3 nucleotides read TGCAGCGCGGGGGTCGGGACAGAGCAGTTCTTC. It codes for CSAGVGTEQFF.

V and J are TRBV12-3 or TRBV12-4 and TRBJ2-1, with TRBD2 identical over 8 bases. The CDR3 totals 14 residues. V shed 6 bases, J shed 8 bases, and the junction held 9 bases outside the gene matches. The CDR3 sequence: CASSPAGTRYEQFF. In DNA, the CDR3 is TGTGCCAGCAGCCCAGCCGGGACTAGATATGAGCAGTTCTTC.